Listed below are T cell receptor beta chains from one sample, sequenced in a study of blood T cells in healthy people across ages. TCRdb re-analysed the 5' RACE reads in MiXCR, keeping a single row per CDR3 protein. The table shows fewer than 2 million distinct CDR3 sequences, with about two fifths occurring only once. The sequenced sample consisted of blood. These receptors were obtained from a human donor in good health. CDR3s include the opening cysteine and the closing phenylalanine or tryptophan. A D gene is named only where the DNA matches it firmly. Clone size, where shown, is once, few, many, or a class for clones that have expanded.

CDR3aa: CSAGPGTGIYEQYF; CDR3nt: TGCAGTGCTGGACCCGGGACAGGCATCTACGAGCAGTACTTC; v_gene: TRBV20-1; j_gene: TRBJ2-7; d_gene: TRBD1; abundance: NA
CDR3aa: CASSPQYSAEADTQYF; CDR3nt: TGTGCCAGCAGCCCCCAGTACAGCGCGGAAGCAGATACGCAGTATTTT; v_gene: TRBV7-2; j_gene: TRBJ2-3; d_gene: NA; abundance: NA
CDR3aa: CASSRTGSGLQETQYF; CDR3nt: TGTGCCAGCAGCCGGACAGGATCTGGCCTCCAAGAGACCCAGTACTTC; v_gene: TRBV5-6; j_gene: TRBJ2-5; d_gene: TRBD1; abundance: NA
CDR3aa: CASSSSRQGASRVYEQYF; CDR3nt: NA; v_gene: TRBV6-5; j_gene: TRBJ2-7; d_gene: NA; abundance: many
CDR3aa: CASSFTSGGDQYF; CDR3nt: TGTGCCAGCAGCTTCACTAGCGGGGGGGACCAGTACTTC; v_gene: TRBV6-5; j_gene: TRBJ2-7; d_gene: TRBD2; abundance: NA
CDR3aa: CASSPTRDRGWWTETFF; CDR3nt: TGTGCCAGCAGCCCCACACGAGACAGGGGATGGTGGACTGAAACTTTCTTT; v_gene: TRBV7-8; j_gene: TRBJ1-1; d_gene: TRBD1; abundance: NA
CDR3aa: CASSQWTGREKYEKLFF; CDR3nt: TGCGCCAGCAGCCAGTGGACCGGCCGGGAAAAATATGAAAAACTGTTTTTT; v_gene: TRBV4-1; j_gene: TRBJ1-4; d_gene: NA; abundance: NA
CDR3aa: CASSHRDRVTDTQYF; CDR3nt: TGCGCCAGCAGCCACCGGGACAGGGTGACAGATACGCAGTATTTT; v_gene: TRBV5-1; j_gene: TRBJ2-3; d_gene: TRBD1; abundance: few
CDR3aa: CSARVLAGWETQYF; CDR3nt: TGCAGTGCTAGAGTCCTAGCGGGGTGGGAGACCCAGTACTTC; v_gene: TRBV20-1; j_gene: TRBJ2-5; d_gene: TRBD2; abundance: NA
CDR3aa: CASSFRALGYTF; CDR3nt: TGTGCCAGCAGCTTTAGGGCTTTGGGCTACACCTTC; v_gene: TRBV5-6; j_gene: TRBJ1-2; d_gene: NA; abundance: few
CDR3aa: CASSFFSQPQHF; CDR3nt: TGTGCCAGCAGTTTCTTTTCTCAGCCCCAGCATTTT; v_gene: TRBV12-3/TRBV12-4; j_gene: TRBJ1-5; d_gene: NA; abundance: many
CDR3aa: CASSQDFGKGSLLYQPQHF; CDR3nt: TGCGCCAGCAGCCAAGATTTTGGAAAGGGTTCCCTTCTTTATCAGCCCCAGCATTTT; v_gene: TRBV4-3; j_gene: TRBJ1-5; d_gene: NA; abundance: few
CDR3aa: CASSNAPPTGYGSPLYF; CDR3nt: TGTGCCAGCAGTAACGCCCCCCCGACAGGGTATGGTTCACCCCTCTACTTT; v_gene: TRBV6-1; j_gene: TRBJ1-6; d_gene: TRBD1; abundance: NA
CDR3aa: CASSSWRASGGRAQETQYF; CDR3nt: TGTGCCAGCAGCTCCTGGAGGGCTAGCGGGGGGAGAGCTCAAGAGACCCAGTACTTC; v_gene: TRBV7-2; j_gene: TRBJ2-5; d_gene: TRBD2; abundance: few
CDR3aa: CASSSAGVDTGFGGYTF; CDR3nt: TGCGCCAGCAGTTCGGCGGGGGTCGACACGGGGTTCGGTGGCTACACCTTC; v_gene: TRBV5-1; j_gene: TRBJ1-2; d_gene: NA; abundance: few
CDR3aa: CASSHDTSDRGMKQYF; CDR3nt: TGTGCCAGCAGCCATGACACCTCGGACAGGGGAATGAAGCAGTACTTC; v_gene: TRBV28; j_gene: TRBJ2-7; d_gene: TRBD1; abundance: NA
CDR3aa: CASSRRRGGAQADTQYF; CDR3nt: TGTGCCAGCAGCCGCCGTAGGGGGGGGGCTCAGGCAGATACGCAGTATTTT; v_gene: TRBV12-3/TRBV12-4; j_gene: TRBJ2-3; d_gene: NA; abundance: many
CDR3aa: CASSAATGEETQYF; CDR3nt: TGTGCCAGCAGCGCCGCAACGGGCGAGGAGACCCAGTACTTC; v_gene: TRBV7-9; j_gene: TRBJ2-5; d_gene: NA; abundance: NA
CDR3aa: CASTHRTGGSTDTQYF; CDR3nt: TGTGCCAGCACCCATCGGACGGGGGGCTCCACAGATACGCAGTATTTT; v_gene: TRBV7-9; j_gene: TRBJ2-3; d_gene: NA; abundance: few
CDR3aa: CSARDGRQGYGYTF; CDR3nt: TGCAGTGCTAGAGATGGAAGACAGGGGTATGGCTACACCTTC; v_gene: TRBV20-1; j_gene: TRBJ1-2; d_gene: TRBD1; abundance: NA
CDR3aa: CASSSTSGTVNYGYTF; CDR3nt: TGTGCCAGCAGCTCAACCTCCGGGACAGTTAACTATGGCTACACCTTC; v_gene: TRBV7-2; j_gene: TRBJ1-2; d_gene: TRBD1; abundance: few
CDR3aa: CASSEFSGYNTEAFF; CDR3nt: TGTGCCAGCAGTGAATTTTCAGGCTATAACACTGAAGCTTTCTTT; v_gene: TRBV25-1; j_gene: TRBJ1-1; d_gene: NA; abundance: NA
CDR3aa: CASSDLLTDQNYEQYF; CDR3nt: TGCGCCAGCAGTGATTTATTGACAGATCAAAACTACGAGCAGTACTTC; v_gene: TRBV10-2; j_gene: TRBJ2-7; d_gene: NA; abundance: few
CDR3aa: CASRERGGYGYTF; CDR3nt: TGTGCCAGCAGGGAAAGGGGGGGCTATGGCTACACCTTC; v_gene: TRBV12-3/TRBV12-4; j_gene: TRBJ1-2; d_gene: NA; abundance: NA
CDR3aa: CASSELEVADTQYF; CDR3nt: TGTGCCAGCAGTGAACTTGAGGTCGCAGATACGCAGTATTTT; v_gene: TRBV25-1; j_gene: TRBJ2-3; d_gene: NA; abundance: NA
CDR3aa: CSASFPGTSGDYEQYF; CDR3nt: TGCAGTGCCTCATTCCCCGGGACTAGCGGTGACTACGAGCAGTACTTC; v_gene: TRBV20-1; j_gene: TRBJ2-7; d_gene: TRBD2; abundance: few
CDR3aa: CASSASRDTNQPQHF; CDR3nt: TGTGCCAGCAGTGCTTCCCGGGACACAAATCAGCCCCAGCATTTT; v_gene: TRBV2; j_gene: TRBJ1-5; d_gene: NA; abundance: NA
CDR3aa: CASRSGTSGENNEQFF; CDR3nt: TGTGCCAGCAGGTCGGGGACTAGCGGGGAAAACAATGAGCAGTTCTTC; v_gene: TRBV12-3/TRBV12-4; j_gene: TRBJ2-1; d_gene: TRBD2; abundance: few
CDR3aa: CASSWDPGNTQYF; CDR3nt: TGTGCCAGCAGTTGGGACCCGGGGAATACGCAGTATTTT; v_gene: TRBV12-3/TRBV12-4; j_gene: TRBJ2-3; d_gene: NA; abundance: few
CDR3aa: CASSQDLGGAAKTQYF; CDR3nt: TGTGCCAGCAGCCAAGATCTAGGGGGGGCAGCAAAGACCCAGTACTTC; v_gene: TRBV4-2; j_gene: TRBJ2-5; d_gene: NA; abundance: NA
CDR3aa: CASTDELNTEAFF; CDR3nt: TGTGCCAGCACTGACGAGTTGAACACTGAAGCTTTCTTT; v_gene: TRBV2; j_gene: TRBJ1-1; d_gene: NA; abundance: NA